This T cell receptor beta chain was captured by sequencing in a study of shared clonotypes between healthy human individuals. Whole-study results and caveats: Among a handful of donors, around 5% of naive CD4 clonotypes were found in common. The study generally estimated greater richness for naive than memory subsets.

Every immunoSEQ plate was one replicate of a subset's evenly spread DNA. Data came from immunoSEQ multiplex PCR; TCRdb stores just in-frame clones and leaves some out. The table has fewer than 1.6 million clones, approximately 98.5% seen once. Of note for this clone: Its antigen is not identified.

The CDR3 has 13 residues. Germline assignment: CDR1 MDHEN and CDR2 SYDVKM. Trimming pared 3 bases from V and 1 base from J, leaving 6 bases between. The sample consisted of naive CD4+ T cells sorted from blood. Subset of the sample: CD45RA+ positively selected. The TCR sequence derives from a man aged 25 to 40 in good health. V and J are TRBV28 and TRBJ1-2; no definite D call. The CDR3 region has the DNA TGTGCCAGCAGTTTCAGTGGTAACTATGGCTACACCTTC. Translating gives CASSFSGNYGYTF.